These T cell receptor beta chains were read from a single sample in a study of cytomegalovirus exposure and HLA in healthy donors. Profiling relied on immunoSEQ multiplex PCR, and the TCRdb table lists in-frame clones only, not all of them. This table holds around 200,000 clones, around 62% found once. Material for sequencing was PBMCs. The origin of the receptors is a man in his forties in good health and CMV-seronegative. Both conserved end residues are part of each CDR3. The order of the fields is V gene, D gene, clone size, J gene, CDR3 protein, CDR3 DNA. A D gene is named only where the DNA matches it firmly. Expanded clones are given a class, and other clones once, few, many or no size at all.

TRBV2	TRBD2	-	TRBJ2-4	CASRQGLAGAKNIQYF	TGTGCCAGCAGGCAGGGACTAGCGGGAGCCAAAAACATTCAGTACTTC
TRBV7-2	-	few	TRBJ2-3	CASSLGGGPDTQYF	TGTGCCAGCAGCTTAGGGGGGGGCCCAGATACGCAGTATTTT
TRBV4-2	-	-	TRBJ2-7	CASSQEKDSVSYEQYF	TGTGCCAGCAGCCAAGAAAAGGACAGTGTCTCCTACGAGCAGTACTTC
TRBV5-1	TRBD1	-	TRBJ2-7	CASSWGTGDLGVSYEQYF	TGCGCCAGCAGCTGGGGGACAGGGGACCTAGGGGTGTCCTACGAGCAGTACTTC
TRBV28	-	few	TRBJ1-1	CASSLSGNTEAFF	TGTGCCAGCAGTTTATCGGGGAACACTGAAGCTTTCTTT
TRBV13	TRBD1	-	TRBJ2-1	CASSRTGGYNEQFF	TGTGCCAGCAGTCGCACAGGGGGATACAATGAGCAGTTCTTC
TRBV2	-	-	TRBJ2-1	CASSESDPDYNEQFF	TGTGCCAGCAGTGAGAGCGACCCGGACTACAATGAGCAGTTCTTC
TRBV11-3	TRBD1	-	TRBJ2-7	CASSMGQTYEQYF	TGTGCCAGCAGTATGGGACAGACCTACGAGCAGTACTTC
TRBV7-8	TRBD1	-	TRBJ2-7	CASNPLGRGQGRHEQYF	TGTGCCAGCAACCCGCTCGGGCGGGGACAGGGACGTCACGAGCAGTACTTC
TRBV19	TRBD2	-	TRBJ2-7	CASSISRAGGKHEQYF	TGTGCCAGTAGTATAAGTCGTGCGGGAGGTAAACACGAGCAGTACTTC
TRBV30	-	-	TRBJ1-2	CAWAPPGISVYTF	TGTGCCTGGGCCCCCCCGGGGATAAGCGTCTACACCTTC
TRBV19	TRBD2	-	TRBJ2-1	CASSRRTSGGAPNEQFF	TGTGCCAGTAGTAGGAGGACTAGCGGGGGGGCTCCCAATGAGCAGTTCTTC
TRBV7-5	-	few	TRBJ2-1	CARSLAMKGLAGYNEQFF	TGTGCCAGAAGCTTAGCGATGAAGGGACTAGCGGGGTACAATGAGCAGTTCTTC
TRBV30	TRBD2	-	TRBJ2-1	CAWSARGGRYNEQFF	TGTGCCTGGAGTGCTCGGGGGGGCCGCTACAATGAGCAGTTCTTC
TRBV10-3	TRBD1	-	TRBJ2-3	CAISDSGGAGDTQYF	TGTGCCATCAGTGATTCAGGGGGCGCGGGAGATACGCAGTATTTT
TRBV5-4	-	-	TRBJ1-1	CASSLGRQSATGTEAFF	TGTGCCAGCAGCTTGGGCCGACAGTCAGCCACCGGGACTGAAGCTTTCTTT
TRBV6-5	TRBD1	few	TRBJ1-1	CASSGRTGSTEAFF	TGTGCCAGCAGTGGCCGGACAGGGAGCACTGAAGCTTTCTTT
TRBV5-4	TRBD1	few	TRBJ2-7	CASSLRQGSDEQYF	TGTGCCAGCAGCTTGCGACAGGGGTCTGACGAGCAGTACTTC
TRBV6-6	-	-	TRBJ2-3	CASLQGWGTSTDTQYF	TGTGCCAGCCTACAGGGGTGGGGGACTAGCACAGATACGCAGTATTTT
TRBV7-2	TRBD1	-	TRBJ1-2	CASSRPGTGNGYTF	TGTGCCAGCAGCCGTCCCGGGACAGGGAATGGCTACACCTTC
TRBV18	TRBD1	-	TRBJ1-1	CASWDSMNTEAFF	TGTGCCAGCTGGGACAGCATGAACACTGAAGCTTTCTTT
TRBV9	-	-	TRBJ2-3	CASSSRSGAVDTQYF	TGTGCCAGCAGCTCCCGCAGCGGTGCTGTAGATACGCAGTATTTT
TRBV4-2	-	-	TRBJ2-3	CASSRGYGDTYTDTQYF	TGTGCCAGCAGCCGGGGATACGGGGACACCTACACAGATACGCAGTATTTT